The text below deals with one T cell receptor beta chain. It lacks a known antigen. Base qualities were left out, and no much larger clone turns up one base away. Samples from volunteer blood donors who had recovered from COVID-19 were contributed by a second Seattle source. Collaborating institutions collected whole blood in K2EDTA tubes following their own protocols. For TCRbeta analysis, collaborators shipped samples as frozen whole blood, isolated PBMCs, or DNA extracted from either of those sample types. These data are taken from a study of blood T cell repertoires in COVID-19 (dated by TCRdb to about 2020). Turning to the overall study: The collaborator samples originated in the United States, Italy and Spain and spanned the acute and convalescent phases of COVID-19. The material from the prospective study consisted of cDNA or gDNA derived from T cells, B-cell-depleted T cells, or PBMCs. Deeply sampled blood TCRbeta repertoires from subjects exposed to, actively infected with, or recovered from COVID-19 were included in the dataset. The repertoires were released in a freely available public database meant as a resource for research on the immune response to SARS-CoV-2. The samples were drawn from the first 160 participants of the ongoing ImmuneRACE study and from some 1,300 subjects provided by 6 global collaborators. A de-identified subject ID, COVID-19 status, age in years and sex were almost always included in the sample metadata. Where available, HLA class I and class II types were taken from metadata supplied by the sample provider and were not determined by assay-based typing. The research as a whole found: The amount of clinical and demographic metadata varied by source and participant and was provided uncurated.

TCRbeta CDR3 regions were amplified from genomic DNA by means of the immunoSEQ Assay, a bias-controlled multiplex PCR. In the original analysis: The number of nucleated cells in each sample was estimated from the amplification of reference gene primers within the assay. To quantify the absolute abundance of each unique TCRbeta CDR3 rearrangement, sequence reads were collapsed and filtered. Productive Simpson clonality was computed per sample as the square root of Simpson's diversity index over productive rearrangements. TCRdb took this table from immuneACCESS and kept in-frame rearrangements with V and J called. Such tables lack part of the clones; where checked against another copy, unresolved V genes explain under half of the gap, and the rest is unexplained. Clone size and the V and J calls come from that table; the DNA yielded D and trimming. The sample yields approximately 220,000 clones; around 80% were counted once. About 5.1% of the sample is taken by the ten largest.

From the cysteine up to the phenylalanine, the CDR3 has a length of 14 residues. Just the 42-base CDR3 DNA is kept, in frame starting at base 1. Ends trimmed: V by 6 bases, J by 2 bases; bases unmatched to a gene: 1. CDR1 is given as ENHRY and CDR2 as SYGVKD, both from the germline V gene. Sequencing was done on a sample of peripheral blood. This TCR came from a woman aged 55-70 years who had recovered from COVID-19. The chain was built from TRBV10-3 and TRBJ2-6; TRBD1 lines up with 7 middle nucleotides. The nucleotide sequence is TGTGCCATCAGCGGGACAGCTGGGGCCAACGTCCTGACTTTC. Its translation is CAISGTAGANVLTF.